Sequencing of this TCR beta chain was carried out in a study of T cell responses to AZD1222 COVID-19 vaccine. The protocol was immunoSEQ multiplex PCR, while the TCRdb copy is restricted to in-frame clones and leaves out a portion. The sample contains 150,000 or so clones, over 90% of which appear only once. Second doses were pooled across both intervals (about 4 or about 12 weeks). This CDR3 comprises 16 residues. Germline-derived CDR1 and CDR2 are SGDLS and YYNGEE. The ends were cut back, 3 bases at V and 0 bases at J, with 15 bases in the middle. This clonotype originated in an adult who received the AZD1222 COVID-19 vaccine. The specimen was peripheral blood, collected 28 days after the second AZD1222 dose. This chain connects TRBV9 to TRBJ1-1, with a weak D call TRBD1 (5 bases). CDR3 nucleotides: TGTGCCAGCAGCGCCTACACGGGACGGCTGAACACTGAAGCTTTCTTT. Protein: CASSAYTGRLNTEAFF.